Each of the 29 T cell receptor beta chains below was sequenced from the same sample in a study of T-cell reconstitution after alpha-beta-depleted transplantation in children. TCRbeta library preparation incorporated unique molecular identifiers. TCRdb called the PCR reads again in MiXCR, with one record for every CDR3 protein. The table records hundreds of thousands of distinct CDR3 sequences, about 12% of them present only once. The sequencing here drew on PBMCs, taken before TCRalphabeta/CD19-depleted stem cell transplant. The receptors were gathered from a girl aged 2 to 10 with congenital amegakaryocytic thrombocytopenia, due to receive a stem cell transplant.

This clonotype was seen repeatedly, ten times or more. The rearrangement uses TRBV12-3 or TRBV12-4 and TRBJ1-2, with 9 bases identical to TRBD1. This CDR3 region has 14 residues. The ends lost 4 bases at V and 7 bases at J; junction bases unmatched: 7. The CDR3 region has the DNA TGTGCCAGCAGTTCCCGGGACAGGGAACGTGGCTACACCTTC. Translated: CASSSRDRERGYTF.

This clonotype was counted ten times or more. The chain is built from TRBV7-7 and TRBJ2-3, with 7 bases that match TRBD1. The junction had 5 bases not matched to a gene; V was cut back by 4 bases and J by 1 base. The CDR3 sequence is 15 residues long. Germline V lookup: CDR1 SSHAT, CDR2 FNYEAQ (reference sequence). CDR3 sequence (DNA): TGTGCCAGCAGCTCTCGGGGACAGCGCACAGATACGCAGTATTTT. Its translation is CASSSRGQRTDTQYF.

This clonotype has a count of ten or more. CDR3 DNA: TGTGCCATCAGTGTGACTAGCGGTCTCAACAATGAGCAGTTCTTC. Its translation: CAISVTSGLNNEQFF. V is TRBV10-3 and J is TRBJ2-1; 9 bases line up with TRBD2. From germline, CDR1 is ENHRY and CDR2 SYGVKD. V shed 4 bases and J 5 bases; nucleotides not matched to a gene: 6. This CDR3 has 15 amino acids.

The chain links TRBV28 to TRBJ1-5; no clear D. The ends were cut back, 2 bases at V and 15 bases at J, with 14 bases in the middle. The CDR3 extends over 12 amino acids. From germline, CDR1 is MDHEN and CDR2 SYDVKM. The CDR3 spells CASSLIGSGMHF. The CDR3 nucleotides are TGTGCCAGCAGTTTAATTGGTTCAGGAATGCATTTT. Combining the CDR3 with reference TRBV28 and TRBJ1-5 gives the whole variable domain DVKVTQSSRYLVKRTGEKVFLECVQDMDHENMFWYRQDPGLGLRLIYFSYDVKMKEKGDIPEGYSVSREKKERFSLILESASTNQTSMYLCASSLIGSGMHFGDGTRLSIL.

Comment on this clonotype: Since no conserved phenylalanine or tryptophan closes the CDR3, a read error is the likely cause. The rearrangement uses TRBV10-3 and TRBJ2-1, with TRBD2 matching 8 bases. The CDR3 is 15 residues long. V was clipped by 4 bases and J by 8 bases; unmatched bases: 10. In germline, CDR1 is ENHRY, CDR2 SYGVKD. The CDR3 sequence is CAISVSRLAIHEQFL. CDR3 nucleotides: TGTGCCATCAGTGTGAGTCGACTAGCGATCCATGAGCAGTTCCTC.

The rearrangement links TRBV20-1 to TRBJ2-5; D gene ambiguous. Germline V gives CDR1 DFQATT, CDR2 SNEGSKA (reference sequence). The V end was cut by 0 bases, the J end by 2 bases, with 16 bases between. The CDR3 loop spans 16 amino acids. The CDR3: CSARDRVGDHQETQYF. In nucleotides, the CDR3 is TGCAGTGCTAGAGATCGGGTAGGAGACCATCAAGAGACCCAGTACTTC.

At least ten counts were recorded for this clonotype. In DNA, the CDR3 is TGTGCCAGCAGCTTAGCCGGGAGGGGCATAAGCACCGGGGAGCTGTTTTTT. Its protein is CASSLAGRGISTGELFF. V usage is TRBV7-2 and J usage is TRBJ2-2; 8 nucleotides match TRBD2. V lost 0 bases to trimming and J lost 4 bases; unmatched junction nucleotides: 7. Germline CDR1 is SGHTA and CDR2 is FQGNSA. There are 17 residues in the CDR3.

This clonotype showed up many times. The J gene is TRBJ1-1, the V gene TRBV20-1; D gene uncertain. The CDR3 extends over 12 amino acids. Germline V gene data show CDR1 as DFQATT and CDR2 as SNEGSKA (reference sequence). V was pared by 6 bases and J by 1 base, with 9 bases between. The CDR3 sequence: CSAIRANTEAFF. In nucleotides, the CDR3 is TGCAGTGCGATCCGGGCGAACACTGAAGCTTTCTTT.

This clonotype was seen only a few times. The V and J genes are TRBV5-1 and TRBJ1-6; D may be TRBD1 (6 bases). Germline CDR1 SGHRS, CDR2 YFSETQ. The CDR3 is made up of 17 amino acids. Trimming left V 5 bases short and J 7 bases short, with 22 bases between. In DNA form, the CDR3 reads TGCGCCAGCAGACCGATTTACAGGGCCCCTACAAATTCACCCCTCCACTTT. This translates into CASRPIYRAPTNSPLHF. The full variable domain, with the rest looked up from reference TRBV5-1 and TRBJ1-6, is KAGVTQTPRYLIKTRGQQVTLSCSPISGHRSVSWYQQTPGQGLQFLFEYFSETQRNKGNFPGRFSGRQFSNSRSEMNVSTLELGDSALYLCASRPIYRAPTNSPLHFGNGTRLTVT.

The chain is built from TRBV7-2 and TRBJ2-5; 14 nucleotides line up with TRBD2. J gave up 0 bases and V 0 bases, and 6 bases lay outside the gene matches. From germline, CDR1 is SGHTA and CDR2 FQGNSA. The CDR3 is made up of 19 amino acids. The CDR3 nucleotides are TGTGCCAGCAGCTTAGCAGGGACTAGCGGGAGATCTAACCAAGAGACCCAGTACTTC. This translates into CASSLAGTSGRSNQETQYF.

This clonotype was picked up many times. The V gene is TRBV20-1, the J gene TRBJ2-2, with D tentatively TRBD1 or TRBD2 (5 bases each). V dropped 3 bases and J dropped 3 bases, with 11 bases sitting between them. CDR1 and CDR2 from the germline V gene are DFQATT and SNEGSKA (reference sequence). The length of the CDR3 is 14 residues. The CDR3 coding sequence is TGCAGTGCTAGCGGGATCAGGGACACCGGGGAGCTGTTTTTT. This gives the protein CSASGIRDTGELFF.

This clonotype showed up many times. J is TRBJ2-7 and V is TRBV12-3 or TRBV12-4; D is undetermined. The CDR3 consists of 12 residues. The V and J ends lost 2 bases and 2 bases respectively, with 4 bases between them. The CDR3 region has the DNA TGTGCCAGCAGTTTACGGGCCTACGAGCAGTACTTC. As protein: CASSLRAYEQYF.

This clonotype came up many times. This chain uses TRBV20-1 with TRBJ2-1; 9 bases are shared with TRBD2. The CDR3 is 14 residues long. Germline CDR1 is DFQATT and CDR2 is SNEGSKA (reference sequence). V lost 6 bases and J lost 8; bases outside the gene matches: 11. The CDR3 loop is CSALSGTSKYEQFF. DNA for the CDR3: TGCAGTGCCCTATCCGGGACTAGCAAATATGAGCAGTTCTTC.

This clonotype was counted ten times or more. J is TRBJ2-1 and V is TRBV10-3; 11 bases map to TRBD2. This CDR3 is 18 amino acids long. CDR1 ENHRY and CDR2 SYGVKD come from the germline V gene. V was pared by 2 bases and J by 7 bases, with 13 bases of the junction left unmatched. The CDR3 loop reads CAISEVSAGTSGTNEQFF. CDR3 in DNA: TGTGCCATCAGTGAGGTGTCCGCGGGGACTAGCGGTACTAATGAGCAGTTCTTC.

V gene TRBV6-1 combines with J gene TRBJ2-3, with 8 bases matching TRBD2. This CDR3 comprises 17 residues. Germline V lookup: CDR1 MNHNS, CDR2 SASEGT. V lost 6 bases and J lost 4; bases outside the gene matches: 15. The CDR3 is CASRRHFGLAGPDTQYF. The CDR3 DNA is TGTGCCAGCAGGCGACATTTTGGTTTAGCGGGACCAGATACGCAGTATTTT.

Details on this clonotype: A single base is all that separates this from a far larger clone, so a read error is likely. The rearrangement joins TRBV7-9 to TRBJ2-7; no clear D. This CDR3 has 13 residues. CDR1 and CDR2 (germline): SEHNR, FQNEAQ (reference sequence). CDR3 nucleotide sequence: TGTGCCAGCAGCTTAGACGGATCCTACGAGCAGCACTTC. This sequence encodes CASSLDGSYEQHF.

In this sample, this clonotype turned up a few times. The CDR3 reads CASSTGGTMYEQYF. DNA for the CDR3: TGTGCCAGCAGCACAGGGGGCACGATGTACGAGCAGTACTTC. The chain combines TRBV12-3 or TRBV12-4 with TRBJ2-7, with TRBD1 matching 9 bases. The V and J ends lost 6 bases and 4 bases, in that order; junction bases with no gene match: 7. This CDR3 is built from 14 residues.

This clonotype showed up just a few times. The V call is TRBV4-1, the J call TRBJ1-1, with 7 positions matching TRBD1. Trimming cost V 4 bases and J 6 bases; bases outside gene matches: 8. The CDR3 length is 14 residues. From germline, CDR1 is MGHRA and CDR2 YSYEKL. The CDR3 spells CASSPSTGKAEAFF. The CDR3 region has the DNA TGCGCCAGCAGCCCTTCGACAGGGAAAGCTGAAGCTTTCTTT.

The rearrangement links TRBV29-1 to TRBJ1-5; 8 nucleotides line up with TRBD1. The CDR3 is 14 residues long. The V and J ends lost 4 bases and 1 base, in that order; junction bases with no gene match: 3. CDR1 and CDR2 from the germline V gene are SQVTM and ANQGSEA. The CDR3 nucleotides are TGCAGCGTTGGTGGACAGGGCAGCAATCAGCCCCAGCATTTT. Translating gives CSVGGQGSNQPQHF.

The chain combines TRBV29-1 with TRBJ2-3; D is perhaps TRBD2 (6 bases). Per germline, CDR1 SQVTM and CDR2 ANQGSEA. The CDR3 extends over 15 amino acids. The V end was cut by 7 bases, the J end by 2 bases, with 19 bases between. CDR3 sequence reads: CSAGPPTGDTDTQYF. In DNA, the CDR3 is TGCAGCGCGGGGCCCCCCACGGGAGACACAGATACGCAGTATTTT.

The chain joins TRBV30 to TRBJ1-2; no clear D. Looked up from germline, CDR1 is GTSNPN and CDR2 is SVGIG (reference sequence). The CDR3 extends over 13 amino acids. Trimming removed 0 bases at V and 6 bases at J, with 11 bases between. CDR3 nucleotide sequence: TGTGCCTGGAGTGTAACCGGGATGAATGGCTACACCTTC. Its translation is CAWSVTGMNGYTF. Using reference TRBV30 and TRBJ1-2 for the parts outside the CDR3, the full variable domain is SQTIHQWPATLVQPVGSPLSLECTVEGTSNPNLYWYRQAAGRGLQLLFYSVGIGQISSEVPQNLSASRPQDRQFILSSKKLLLSDSGFYLCAWSVTGMNGYTFGSGTRLTVV.

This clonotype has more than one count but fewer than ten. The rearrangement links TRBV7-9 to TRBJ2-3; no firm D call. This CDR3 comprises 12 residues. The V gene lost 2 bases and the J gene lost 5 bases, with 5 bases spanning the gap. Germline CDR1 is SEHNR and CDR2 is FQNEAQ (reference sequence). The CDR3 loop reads CASSLLKDTQYF. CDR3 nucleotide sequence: TGTGCCAGCAGCTTATTGAAAGATACGCAGTATTTT.

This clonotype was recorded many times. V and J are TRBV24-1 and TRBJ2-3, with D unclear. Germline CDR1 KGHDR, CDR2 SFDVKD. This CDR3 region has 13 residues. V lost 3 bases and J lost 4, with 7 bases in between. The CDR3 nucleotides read TGTGCCACCAGTGATCCTTACCCAGATACGCAGTATTTT. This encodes CATSDPYPDTQYF.

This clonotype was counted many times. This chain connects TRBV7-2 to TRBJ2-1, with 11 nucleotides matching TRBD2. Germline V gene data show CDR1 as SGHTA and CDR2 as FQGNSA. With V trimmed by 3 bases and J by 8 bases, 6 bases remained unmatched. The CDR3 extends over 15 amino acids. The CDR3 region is CASSLLLAGAYEQFF. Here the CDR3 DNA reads TGTGCCAGCAGCTTGTTACTAGCGGGAGCTTATGAGCAGTTCTTC.

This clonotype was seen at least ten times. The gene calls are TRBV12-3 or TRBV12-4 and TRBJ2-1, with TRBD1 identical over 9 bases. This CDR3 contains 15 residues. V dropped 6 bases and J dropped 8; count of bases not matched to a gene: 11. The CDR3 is CASSRTGGPFDEQFF. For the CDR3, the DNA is TGTGCCAGCAGCCGCACAGGGGGCCCTTTCGATGAGCAGTTCTTC.

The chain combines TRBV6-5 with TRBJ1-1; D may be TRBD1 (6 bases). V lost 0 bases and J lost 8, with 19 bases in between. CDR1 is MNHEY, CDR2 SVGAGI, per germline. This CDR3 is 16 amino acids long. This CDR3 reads CASSYSRAGEEWEAFF. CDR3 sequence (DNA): TGTGCCAGCAGTTACTCGAGGGCAGGGGAGGAGTGGGAAGCTTTCTTT.

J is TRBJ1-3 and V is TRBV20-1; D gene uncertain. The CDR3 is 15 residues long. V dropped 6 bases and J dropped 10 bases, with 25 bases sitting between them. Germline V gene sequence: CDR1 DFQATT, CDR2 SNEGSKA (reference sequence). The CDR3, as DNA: TGCAGTGCCCCTTCGCCCGCGGACGGGCTTAGGACCATATATTTT. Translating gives CSAPSPADGLRTIYF.

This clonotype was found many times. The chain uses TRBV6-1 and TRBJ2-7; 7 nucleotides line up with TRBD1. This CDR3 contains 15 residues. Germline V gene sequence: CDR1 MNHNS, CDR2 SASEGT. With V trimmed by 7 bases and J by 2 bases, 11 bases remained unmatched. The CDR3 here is CASTRSTGRTYEQYF. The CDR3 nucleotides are TGTGCCAGCACCAGATCGACAGGGAGAACCTACGAGCAGTACTTC.

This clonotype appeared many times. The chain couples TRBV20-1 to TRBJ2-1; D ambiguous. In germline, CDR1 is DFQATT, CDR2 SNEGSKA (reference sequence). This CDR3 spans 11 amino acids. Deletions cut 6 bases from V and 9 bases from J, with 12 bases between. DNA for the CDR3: TGCAGTGCAGCCTATCAACGTGAGCAGTTCTTC. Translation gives CSAAYQREQFF.